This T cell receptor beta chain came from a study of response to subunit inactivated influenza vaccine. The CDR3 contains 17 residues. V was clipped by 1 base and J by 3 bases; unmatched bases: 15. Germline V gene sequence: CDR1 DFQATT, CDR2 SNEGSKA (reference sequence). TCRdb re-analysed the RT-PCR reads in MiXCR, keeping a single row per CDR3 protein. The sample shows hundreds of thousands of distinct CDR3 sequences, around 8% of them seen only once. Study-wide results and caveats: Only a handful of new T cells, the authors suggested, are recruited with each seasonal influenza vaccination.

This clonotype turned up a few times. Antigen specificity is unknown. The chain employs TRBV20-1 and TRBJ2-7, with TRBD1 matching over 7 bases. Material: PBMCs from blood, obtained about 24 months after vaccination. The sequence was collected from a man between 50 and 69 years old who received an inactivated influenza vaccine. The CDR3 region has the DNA TGCAGTGCTAGAGTCTTAATTTCGGGACAGAGTAACTACGAGCAGTACTTC. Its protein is CSARVLISGQSNYEQYF.